The T cell receptor (beta chain) described here comes from a study of T cell responses to AZD1222 COVID-19 vaccine. This clone has a single count. Its specificity is not known. Assay used: immunoSEQ multiplex PCR; TCRdb lists only in-frame clones, some missing. The sample has approximately 180,000 clones; approximately 92% are singletons. The CDR3 is made up of 13 amino acids. Germline V gene data show CDR1 as SEHNR and CDR2 as FQNEAQ (reference sequence). The V gene lost 5 bases and the J gene lost 4 bases, with 11 bases spanning the gap. Findings of the study overall: Clonal diversity may have been underestimated in mostly white British donors. Recipients of AZD1222 seropositive at baseline numbered only 6 or 7.

The gene calls are TRBV7-9 and TRBJ1-1, with D unresolved. The specimen comprised peripheral blood, sampled on day 0 of AZD1222 vaccination. This receptor was obtained from an adult in good health. CDR3 amino acids: CASSPPASTEAFF. The CDR3 nucleotides read TGTGCCAGCAGCCCCCCCGCTAGCACTGAAGCTTTCTTT.